The text below deals with one T cell receptor beta chain. What antigen it recognizes has not been identified. Base-call qualities are not available, and no considerably larger clone is one nucleotide away. The time point label on this specimen signifies: baseline before first vaccination. Vaccinee samples were obtained from the UK trials COV001 and COV002, which included a single-blind randomized controlled phase 2/3 trial of AZD1222 (ChAdOx1 nCoV-19) in healthy adults. For TCRbeta chain sequencing, PBMC samples were collected from trial participants at day 0 and at day 28 after the second dose. The CDR3 regions of human TCRbeta chains were subjected to immunosequencing. Per the authors' processing: TCRs in the repertoires were compared against a reference library of SARS-CoV-2-specific TCRs that had been generated with the MIRA antigen-specificity platform. Breadth was defined as the fraction of unique TCRs that were SARS-CoV-2-associated, and depth was defined as the fraction of total T cells that were SARS-CoV-2-associated. Each spike-specific TCR was assigned to its reactive spike region and to a CD4 or CD8 class using the MIRA data. Log10-transformed breadth and depth values were compared by one-way ANOVA with Sidak's multiple comparisons tests. TCRdb limited this immuneACCESS table to in-frame rearrangements with V and J called. A share of clones is missing; checked studies link under half to unresolved V genes, and the rest is unexplained. V and J calls and clone size are as listed in that table; D and trimming were resolved from the DNA. The sample has 150,000 to 180,000 clones on record, around 90% of them singletons. Roughly 2.9% of the sample rests with the top ten.

At the junction V is shortened by 8 bases and J by 5 bases; bases outside the gene matches: 14. Taken from cysteine to phenylalanine, the CDR3 has 16 residues. Just the 48-base CDR3 DNA is kept, in frame starting at base 1. The germline V gene (reference sequence) specifies SEHNR as CDR1 and FQNEAQ as CDR2. The data derive from a study of T cell responses to AZD1222 COVID-19 vaccine (TCRdb year 2021). Regarding the complete study: AZD1222 recipients given second doses at about 4 weeks or at about 12 weeks were pooled, since spike-specific TCR depth and breadth were not found to differ between the two schedules. Enrollment into the trials was organized by age into subgroups of 18-55, 56-69 and 70-plus years, and those subgroups contained approximately 150, 30 and 60 TCR-sequenced participants, respectively. TCR sequencing covered over 230 trial participants: 200 to 220 given two doses of AZD1222 and 26 given two doses of MenACWY control vaccine.

The paper's findings and limits, for the study overall: In the small 56-69-year group, the increase in depth fell short of significance, most likely because of low power. Vaccine-associated CD4 TCRs spanned the whole spike protein, with dominant responses in regions 160-218 and 743-854. Conclusions about previously exposed vaccinees were limited because only six or seven AZD1222 recipients were SARS-CoV-2 seropositive at baseline. Reportedly, close to half of the unique spike-specific TCRs recognized epitopes lying outside the regions that are mutated in the B.1.351 and B.1.1.7 variants. Because no day 14 peak-response samples were available, repertoires were characterized only after the peak T cell response. Participants were mostly white British, with more females than males. The authors suggested clonal diversity may have been underestimated. Spike-specific TCR breadth and depth rose significantly after two AZD1222 doses compared with day 0 and with MenACWY recipients.

The sample in question was peripheral blood, obtained on day 0 of AZD1222 vaccination. The sequence is built from TRBV7-9 and TRBJ1-4; TRBD1 lines up with 7 middle nucleotides. This receptor was taken from an adult in good health. The CDR3 region has the sequence CASQEGNRGANEKLFF. At the DNA level, the sequence is TGTGCCAGCCAGGAGGGGAACAGGGGCGCGAATGAAAAACTGTTTTTT.